This is a list of T cell receptor beta chains from one sample in a study of blood T cell repertoires in COVID-19. Here immunoSEQ multiplex PCR was the method, and the copy in TCRdb shows in-frame clones only, minus some. The profile shows more than 40,000 clones, 70% to 90% of them singletons. The specimen sequenced was peripheral blood. Receptors were obtained from a human donor in a cohort sampled during active COVID-19. The donor label of this sample is uncertain. The CDR3 runs from the conserved cysteine through the conserved F or W. A D gene is named only where the DNA matches it firmly. A clone size is listed for some rows: how often the clone was seen (once, few, many), or a class if it is expanded.

j_gene: TRBJ2-3
d_gene: TRBD2
v_gene: TRBV5-1
abundance: -
CDR3nt: TGCGCCAGCAGTACAACTAGCGGAACAGATACGCAGTATTTT
CDR3aa: CASSTTSGTDTQYF

j_gene: TRBJ2-1
d_gene: TRBD1
v_gene: TRBV6-1
abundance: -
CDR3nt: TGTGCCAGCAGTGAAGCGAGTTTGAGGGGGCGCAATGAGCAGTTCTTC
CDR3aa: CASSEASLRGRNEQFF

j_gene: TRBJ1-2
d_gene: -
v_gene: TRBV6-1
abundance: -
CDR3nt: TGTGCCAGCAGTGAGACTACAGGGAAGACGGGCTATGGCTACACCTTC
CDR3aa: CASSETTGKTGYGYTF

j_gene: TRBJ1-5
d_gene: TRBD1
v_gene: TRBV7-6
abundance: few
CDR3nt: TGTGCCAGCAGCTTACTCCAGGGGGCCCATCAGCCCCAGCATTTT
CDR3aa: CASSLLQGAHQPQHF

j_gene: TRBJ2-4
d_gene: -
v_gene: TRBV4-2
abundance: -
CDR3nt: TGTGCCAGCAGGCGCGAGATCCTAGCCAAAAACATTCAGTACTTC
CDR3aa: CASRREILAKNIQYF

j_gene: TRBJ1-1
d_gene: -
v_gene: TRBV2
abundance: -
CDR3nt: TGTGCCAGCATGTCGGAGGTTGGCACTGAAGCTTTCTTT
CDR3aa: CASMSEVGTEAFF

j_gene: TRBJ2-5
d_gene: TRBD2
v_gene: TRBV4-2
abundance: -
CDR3nt: TGTGCCAGCAGCCAAGGATTGCTAGCGGGGAGTTCGGAGACCCAGTACTTC
CDR3aa: CASSQGLLAGSSETQYF

j_gene: TRBJ2-5
d_gene: -
v_gene: TRBV27
abundance: -
CDR3nt: TGTGCCAGCAGTTTACCCTACGTTGACCACCGAGGAGAGACCCAGTACTTC
CDR3aa: CASSLPYVDHRGETQYF

j_gene: TRBJ2-3
d_gene: -
v_gene: TRBV7-2
abundance: -
CDR3nt: TGTGCCAGCAGCTTCGGACTCGTCACAGATACGCAGTATTTT
CDR3aa: CASSFGLVTDTQYF

j_gene: TRBJ1-2
d_gene: -
v_gene: TRBV5-4
abundance: -
CDR3nt: TGTGCCAGCAGCTTGGAGCTGGTGAACTATGGCTACACCTTC
CDR3aa: CASSLELVNYGYTF

j_gene: TRBJ2-1
d_gene: TRBD1
v_gene: TRBV5-1
abundance: -
CDR3nt: TGCGCCAGCAGCTTCCCGGGACAGGGTGGAAATGAGCAGTTCTTC
CDR3aa: CASSFPGQGGNEQFF

j_gene: TRBJ2-5
d_gene: TRBD2
v_gene: TRBV7-2
abundance: -
CDR3nt: TGTGCCAGCAGCCCTCCACTAGCGGGGGGCCGGGAGACCCAGTACTTC
CDR3aa: CASSPPLAGGRETQYF

j_gene: TRBJ2-5
d_gene: -
v_gene: TRBV7-9
abundance: -
CDR3nt: TGTGCCAGCAGCTCCACCGCGAGGGCGGCCTTCCAAGAGACCCAGTACTTC
CDR3aa: CASSSTARAAFQETQYF

j_gene: TRBJ2-3
d_gene: -
v_gene: TRBV9
abundance: once
CDR3nt: TGTGCCAGTCAAAGGGGGAACCCTACTAGCACAGATACGCAGTATTTT
CDR3aa: CASQRGNPTSTDTQYF

j_gene: TRBJ2-5
d_gene: TRBD2
v_gene: TRBV7-2
abundance: -
CDR3nt: TGTGCCAGCAGCTCGGGACTAAAAGAGACCCAGTACTTC
CDR3aa: CASSSGLKETQYF

j_gene: TRBJ1-6
d_gene: -
v_gene: TRBV18
abundance: once
CDR3nt: TGTGCCAGTTCCCCGAGGGTAAATAATTCACCCCTCCACTTT
CDR3aa: CASSPRVNNSPLHF

j_gene: TRBJ2-3
d_gene: -
v_gene: TRBV25-1
abundance: -
CDR3nt: TGTGCCAGCAGTGGAGTCAGGGCGATGTCAGATACGCAGTATTTT
CDR3aa: CASSGVRAMSDTQYF

j_gene: TRBJ1-5
d_gene: TRBD1
v_gene: TRBV19
abundance: -
CDR3nt: TGTGCCAGTAGTCTCTGGACAGGGGGAGGCAATCAGCCCCAGCATTTT
CDR3aa: CASSLWTGGGNQPQHF

j_gene: TRBJ1-2
d_gene: -
v_gene: TRBV7-2
abundance: -
CDR3nt: TGTGCCAGCAGCTATCCCGGCCGGGACTATGGCTACACCTTC
CDR3aa: CASSYPGRDYGYTF

j_gene: TRBJ2-3
d_gene: TRBD2
v_gene: TRBV4-3
abundance: -
CDR3nt: TGCGCCAGCAGCCAAGATGCGGGGGGCACAGATACGCAGTATTTT
CDR3aa: CASSQDAGGTDTQYF

j_gene: TRBJ1-2
d_gene: TRBD1
v_gene: TRBV27
abundance: -
CDR3nt: TGTGCCAGCAGTACAGGGGGTTATGGCTACACCTTC
CDR3aa: CASSTGGYGYTF

j_gene: TRBJ2-1
d_gene: TRBD2
v_gene: TRBV2
abundance: -
CDR3nt: TGTGCCAGCAGACGCACACTACTACGGACTAGCGGGGTCCTCAACAATGAGCAGTTCTTC
CDR3aa: CASRRTLLRTSGVLNNEQFF

j_gene: TRBJ1-1
d_gene: -
v_gene: TRBV29-1
abundance: -
CDR3nt: TGCAGCATGAAGCGGCGGGGACTCATGAACACTGAAGCTTTCTTT
CDR3aa: CSMKRRGLMNTEAFF

j_gene: TRBJ2-7
d_gene: TRBD2
v_gene: TRBV20-1
abundance: -
CDR3nt: TGCAGTGCTAGTCATGCGGGGGGCCTTCGAGGAGCCTACGAGCAGTACTTC
CDR3aa: CSASHAGGLRGAYEQYF

j_gene: TRBJ2-2
d_gene: -
v_gene: TRBV5-1
abundance: few
CDR3nt: TGCGCCAGCAGCTTGGGTCAGGCATACACCGGGGAGCTGTTTTTT
CDR3aa: CASSLGQAYTGELFF

j_gene: TRBJ2-7
d_gene: -
v_gene: TRBV28
abundance: -
CDR3nt: TGTGCCAGCAGTTTTAGATACAGTGCCAACTCCTACGAGCAGTACTTC
CDR3aa: CASSFRYSANSYEQYF

j_gene: TRBJ2-5
d_gene: TRBD2
v_gene: TRBV7-9
abundance: -
CDR3nt: TGTGCCAGCAGCTCTACTAGCGGGGGGGCTGAGACCCAGTACTTC
CDR3aa: CASSSTSGGAETQYF

j_gene: TRBJ2-1
d_gene: TRBD1
v_gene: TRBV29-1
abundance: -
CDR3nt: TGCAGCGTCGGTTCCGGGACAGGGCTATACAATGAGCAGTTCTTC
CDR3aa: CSVGSGTGLYNEQFF

j_gene: TRBJ2-3
d_gene: TRBD1
v_gene: TRBV5-5
abundance: -
CDR3nt: TGTGCCAGCAGCTTCCGAACAGGGGCAACTCTGGGCACAGATACGCAGTATTTT
CDR3aa: CASSFRTGATLGTDTQYF

j_gene: TRBJ1-2
d_gene: -
v_gene: TRBV6-5
abundance: -
CDR3nt: TGTGCCAGCAGTTATTTGTCCCAGGGCGGAAACTATGGCTACACCTTC
CDR3aa: CASSYLSQGGNYGYTF

j_gene: TRBJ2-3
d_gene: -
v_gene: TRBV24-1
abundance: -
CDR3nt: TGTGCCACCAGCCCCGGGTGGGGGGGCCGCGATACGCAGTATTTT
CDR3aa: CATSPGWGGRDTQYF

j_gene: TRBJ1-5
d_gene: TRBD1
v_gene: TRBV19
abundance: -
CDR3nt: TGTGCCAGCAGGGACAGGGGAGTATTTCAGCCCCAGCATTTT
CDR3aa: CASRDRGVFQPQHF

j_gene: TRBJ2-5
d_gene: TRBD1
v_gene: TRBV7-3
abundance: -
CDR3nt: TGTGCCAGCAGCTTAAATCTCCGGGACAGGGGTATCAGAGAGACCCAGTACTTC
CDR3aa: CASSLNLRDRGIRETQYF

j_gene: TRBJ2-3
d_gene: TRBD1
v_gene: TRBV29-1
abundance: -
CDR3nt: TGCAGCGTTGCTCCGGGACAGAGCACAGATACGCAGTATTTT
CDR3aa: CSVAPGQSTDTQYF

j_gene: TRBJ2-1
d_gene: TRBD1
v_gene: TRBV5-1
abundance: -
CDR3nt: TGCGCCAGCAGCCCGACAGGGGGCGCGATCTATGAGCAGTTCTTC
CDR3aa: CASSPTGGAIYEQFF

j_gene: TRBJ1-4
d_gene: TRBD1
v_gene: TRBV20-1
abundance: -
CDR3nt: TGCAGTGCTAGTATGGGCAGGGGGCCAACTAATGAAAAACTGTTTTTT
CDR3aa: CSASMGRGPTNEKLFF

j_gene: TRBJ2-7
d_gene: -
v_gene: TRBV6-5
abundance: -
CDR3nt: TGTGCCAGCAGTTACTCGGAGTTCTACGAGCAGTACTTC
CDR3aa: CASSYSEFYEQYF

j_gene: TRBJ1-5
d_gene: -
v_gene: TRBV19
abundance: -
CDR3nt: TGTGCCAGTAGTATCGGGGGGAATAGCAATCAGCCCCAGCATTTT
CDR3aa: CASSIGGNSNQPQHF

j_gene: TRBJ2-1
d_gene: TRBD1
v_gene: TRBV29-1
abundance: -
CDR3nt: TGCAGCGTAGGGACAGGGGCCGTCAATGAGCAGTTCTTC
CDR3aa: CSVGTGAVNEQFF

j_gene: TRBJ2-3
d_gene: TRBD1
v_gene: TRBV7-8
abundance: few
CDR3nt: TGTGCCAGCACCCAGGGGGTGACGCAGTATTTT
CDR3aa: CASTQGVTQYF

j_gene: TRBJ2-7
d_gene: TRBD1
v_gene: TRBV19
abundance: -
CDR3nt: TGTGCCAGTAGTAAAGGGGGCTCGTCCTACGAGCAGTACTTC
CDR3aa: CASSKGGSSYEQYF

j_gene: TRBJ2-5
d_gene: TRBD1
v_gene: TRBV3-1/TRBV3-2
abundance: -
CDR3nt: TGTGCCAGCAGCCCCCCGGACAGGGGGACTCAAGAGACCCAGTACTTC
CDR3aa: CASSPPDRGTQETQYF

j_gene: TRBJ1-1
d_gene: -
v_gene: TRBV28
abundance: -
CDR3nt: TGTGCCAGCAGTTTTGGAGGACTCAGTACGAACACTGAAGCTTTCTTT
CDR3aa: CASSFGGLSTNTEAFF

j_gene: TRBJ1-2
d_gene: -
v_gene: TRBV18
abundance: -
CDR3nt: TGTGCCAGCTCACCCTCCTTCGATGGCTACACCTTC
CDR3aa: CASSPSFDGYTF

j_gene: TRBJ1-1
d_gene: TRBD1
v_gene: TRBV5-1
abundance: once
CDR3nt: TGCGCCAGCAGCTTGGTGGCAGGGGGGAACACTGAAGCTTTCTTT
CDR3aa: CASSLVAGGNTEAFF

j_gene: TRBJ1-4
d_gene: -
v_gene: TRBV2
abundance: -
CDR3nt: TGTGCCAGCAGGGATACAGGGGAAAAACTGTTTTTT
CDR3aa: CASRDTGEKLFF

j_gene: TRBJ1-2
d_gene: -
v_gene: TRBV28
abundance: once
CDR3nt: TGTGCCAGCAGTTTATGGGGCGAGACAGGAGTTTATGGCTACACCTTC
CDR3aa: CASSLWGETGVYGYTF

j_gene: TRBJ1-6
d_gene: -
v_gene: TRBV4-1
abundance: once
CDR3nt: TGCGCCAGCAGCCAAGATCAAGAAGGGGCCCTCCACTTT
CDR3aa: CASSQDQEGALHF

j_gene: TRBJ2-3
d_gene: TRBD2
v_gene: TRBV3-1/TRBV3-2
abundance: -
CDR3nt: TGTGCCAGCAGCCCCGGACTAGCGGGCCCACGTTCGTCAGATACGCAGTATTTT
CDR3aa: CASSPGLAGPRSSDTQYF

j_gene: TRBJ2-3
d_gene: -
v_gene: TRBV18
abundance: -
CDR3nt: TGTGCCAGCTCACCACCAGAGAGGTCAGATACGCAGTATTTT
CDR3aa: CASSPPERSDTQYF

j_gene: TRBJ2-5
d_gene: -
v_gene: TRBV4-1
abundance: -
CDR3nt: TGCGCCAGCAGCCAAGAAAACCCCCAGGAGACCCAGTACTTC
CDR3aa: CASSQENPQETQYF

j_gene: TRBJ2-3
d_gene: TRBD2
v_gene: TRBV9
abundance: -
CDR3nt: TGTGCCAGCAACGACCCCCGAGCGGGGGCTAGCACAGATACGCAGTATTTT
CDR3aa: CASNDPRAGASTDTQYF

j_gene: TRBJ1-1
d_gene: TRBD1
v_gene: TRBV11-1
abundance: -
CDR3nt: TGTGCCAGCAGCTTAGAGGACAGGGGGGAAGGAACTGAAGCTTTCTTT
CDR3aa: CASSLEDRGEGTEAFF

j_gene: TRBJ1-5
d_gene: -
v_gene: TRBV12-3/TRBV12-4
abundance: -
CDR3nt: TGTGCCAGCAGTCAGGGGCAGGAGCAGCCCCAGCATTTT
CDR3aa: CASSQGQEQPQHF